The present T cell receptor (beta chain) was sequenced within a study of blood T cells in healthy people across ages. General study points: When one million T cells were used, diversity estimates were thought to be underestimates. There was no known CMV status for donors, so expanded clonotype changes were possibly confounded. PBMCs were not sorted, which prevented a conclusive comparison of naive versus antigen-experienced cells.

Comment on this clonotype: Its antigen is as yet unknown.

Together with a sample-barcoded 5' primer, a J-beta primer mix was included in a second PCR lasting about 6 to 11 cycles. Each of the cDNA molecules was tagged by a template-switch adaptor with 12 random nucleotides. MiXCR was run by TCRdb on the 5' RACE reads, yielding one entry per CDR3 protein. The sample includes fewer than 700,000 distinct CDR3 sequences, 47% seen only once; the top ten take 20% to 25%. The TCR originated in an elderly man in good health. The sequenced material came from blood.

CDR3 bases: TGCAGCGTTGAAGATCCCCAGTCTAGCGGGATTCGAGGTACGCAGTATTTT. It specifies CSVEDPQSSGIRGTQYF. The chain carries TRBV29-1 and TRBJ2-3; TRBD2 agrees at 9 bases. This CDR3 is 17 amino acids long. Germline loops: CDR1 SQVTM, CDR2 ANQGSEA. The J segment lost 8 bases and the V segment lost 0 bases, leaving 15 bases of the junction unmatched.